A single sample is the source of the 19 T cell receptor beta chains below, sequenced in a study of T cell changes during pregnancy in multiple sclerosis. Here immunoSEQ multiplex PCR was the method, and the copy in TCRdb shows in-frame clones only, minus some. The data contain about 60,000 clones, about 90% of them singletons. The sample here was CD4+ T cells from peripheral blood mononuclear cells, taken after pregnancy. The source is a female donor in good health, enrolled as a control in a pregnancy study.

J is TRBJ1-3 and V is TRBV4-3, with 10 bases lining up with TRBD1. The V segment lost 4 bases and the J segment 1 base; nucleotides outside the gene matches: 4. CDR1 is LGHNA, CDR2 YSLEER, per germline. This CDR3 has 16 amino acids. The CDR3 loop is CASSRGQGTSGNTIYF. CDR3 nucleotides: TGCGCCAGCAGCCGGGGACAGGGGACTTCTGGAAACACCATATATTTT.

This chain uses TRBV30 with TRBJ2-7, with D perhaps matching TRBD2 (6 bases). Per the germline V gene, CDR1 is GTSNPN and CDR2 is SVGIG (reference sequence). Trimming took 4 bases from V and 5 from J, leaving 21 bases between them. The CDR3 is made up of 15 amino acids. CDR3 region: CAWTLRNPSVHEQYF. CDR3 sequence (DNA): TGTGCCTGGACCTTACGGAACCCTAGCGTGCACGAGCAGTACTTC.

V is TRBV30 and J is TRBJ1-2, with D tentatively TRBD1 (5 bases). CDR3 length: 14 amino acids. The germline V and J ends were trimmed by 3 bases and 2 bases, with 13 bases remaining between them. Germline lookup yields CDR1 GTSNPN and CDR2 SVGIG (reference sequence). Here the CDR3 reads CAWRETGWNYGYTF. Written as DNA, the CDR3 is TGTGCCTGGAGGGAAACAGGTTGGAACTATGGCTACACCTTC.

The gene calls are TRBV18 and TRBJ2-7, with 14 bases aligning to TRBD2. Trimming cost V 3 bases and J 4 bases; bases outside gene matches: 2. The CDR3 totals 15 residues. Germline CDR1 reads KGHSH; CDR2 reads LQKENI. CDR3 in DNA: TGTGCCAGCTCACCCGGGACTAGCGGGGGATACGAGCAGTACTTC. Protein product: CASSPGTSGGYEQYF.

This chain joins TRBV19 and TRBJ1-1, with D perhaps matching TRBD1 (6 bases). From germline, CDR1 is LNHDA and CDR2 SQIVND (reference sequence). This CDR3 is 15 amino acids long. Trimming took 2 bases from V and 3 from J, leaving 13 bases between them. The CDR3 DNA reads TGTGCCAGTAGTATACCGATCACAGGGCACACTGAAGCTTTCTTT. It encodes CASSIPITGHTEAFF.

This chain uses TRBV25-1 with TRBJ1-1, with D possibly TRBD1 on 6 matching bases. Germline loops: CDR1 MGHDK, CDR2 SYGVNS. CDR3 length: 10 residues. Trimming took 8 bases from V and 6 from J, leaving 7 bases between them. The DNA for the CDR3 is TGTGCCAGCCAGGGGTCTGAAGCTTTCTTT. This gives the protein CASQGSEAFF.

This clone has only one observation. J is TRBJ2-1 and V is TRBV6-6; D is uncertain. V was cut by 7 bases and J by 4 bases, with 11 bases left in between. Germline loops: CDR1 MNHNY, CDR2 SVGAGI (reference sequence). This CDR3 region has 13 residues. CDR3 loop: CASKINSYNEQFF. CDR3 sequence (DNA): TGTGCCAGCAAGATAAACAGTTACAATGAGCAGTTCTTC.

The chain carries TRBV5-4 and TRBJ1-4; D is unresolved. Germline V gives CDR1 SGHNT, CDR2 YYREEE (reference sequence). CDR3 length: 13 residues. V lost 1 base and J 5 bases, leaving 6 bases between the germline ends. CDR3 sequence reads: CASSLRGNEKLFF. The DNA for the CDR3 is TGTGCCAGCAGCTTGAGAGGGAATGAAAAACTGTTTTTT.

The chain carries TRBV2 and TRBJ2-3; no clear D gene. In germline, CDR1 is SNHLY, CDR2 FYNNEI. The CDR3 consists of 13 residues. V lost 6 bases and J lost 4, with 11 bases in between. Written as DNA, the CDR3 is TGTGCCAGCAGCTTTACAGTTGCAGATACGCAGTATTTT. Protein product: CASSFTVADTQYF.

The chain links TRBV30 to TRBJ1-6; 8 bases are a match to TRBD1. The V and J ends lost 2 bases and 3 bases, in that order; junction bases with no gene match: 3. The CDR3 totals 15 residues. Germline CDR1 is GTSNPN and CDR2 is SVGIG (reference sequence). The CDR3 region has the DNA TGTGCCTGGAGTACTACAGGGGGCTATAATTCACCCCTCCACTTT. Amino acid sequence: CAWSTTGGYNSPLHF.

The chain recombines TRBV30 with TRBJ2-7; 7 nucleotides agree with TRBD2. The V and J ends lost 3 bases and 0 bases, in that order; junction bases with no gene match: 2. CDR3 length: 13 residues. The germline V gene has CDR1 GTSNPN and CDR2 SVGIG (reference sequence). The CDR3 DNA is TGTGCCTGGAGGCGGGGGAGCTCCTACGAGCAGTACTTC. It codes for CAWRRGSSYEQYF.

This chain links TRBV6-5 with TRBJ1-3; the D gene is possibly TRBD1 (6 bases). In germline, CDR1 is MNHEY, CDR2 SVGAGI. The CDR3 consists of 14 residues. V lost 5 bases, J lost 1 base, and 9 bases lay in between. This CDR3 is CASSPQGSGNTIYF. CDR3 DNA sequence: TGTGCCAGCAGTCCCCAGGGGTCTGGAAACACCATATATTTT.

The rearrangement joins TRBV2 to TRBJ2-2; maybe TRBD2 (5 bases). V shed 7 bases and J shed 4 bases, with 13 bases lying between them. This CDR3 spans 14 amino acids. CDR1 is SNHLY, CDR2 FYNNEI, per germline. Written as DNA, the CDR3 is TGTGCCAGCAAGAGGGTTCAGAGCACCGGGGAGCTGTTTTTT. Translated: CASKRVQSTGELFF.

V usage is TRBV7-8 and J usage is TRBJ1-4; no definite D call. The CDR3 runs 13 residues. CDR1 and CDR2 (germline): SGHVS, FQNEAQ. Trimming pared 5 bases from V and 8 bases from J, leaving 12 bases between. The CDR3 sequence is CASSPLTEEKLFF. The CDR3 region has the DNA TGTGCCAGCAGCCCCCTGACGGAGGAAAAACTGTTTTTT.

This chain links TRBV6-5 with TRBJ1-1, with 10 bases identical to TRBD1. This CDR3 contains 15 residues. The junction had 6 bases not matched to a gene; V was cut back by 5 bases and J by 3 bases. Per germline, CDR1 MNHEY and CDR2 SVGAGI. CDR3 loop: CASSPQGQGYTEAFF. CDR3 nucleotide sequence: TGTGCCAGCAGTCCCCAGGGACAGGGGTACACTGAAGCTTTCTTT.

The chain joins TRBV6-5 to TRBJ2-4; 9 bases are a match to TRBD1. This CDR3 region has 11 residues. CDR1 is MNHEY and CDR2 is SVGAGI in the germline V gene. The trim removed 5 bases at V and 15 bases at J, leaving 5 bases unmatched. This CDR3 is CASSPRDRVYF. The CDR3 nucleotides read TGTGCCAGCAGTCCCCGGGACAGGGTGTACTTC.

This clone has only one observation. This rearrangement joins TRBV15 to TRBJ2-1; no reliable D call. CDR1 and CDR2 from the germline V gene are LNHNV and YYDKDF (reference sequence). This CDR3 is built from 16 residues. Trimming removed 0 bases from V and 4 bases from J, with 13 bases in between. The CDR3 loop reads CATSRELGQVYNEQFF. As DNA, the CDR3 is TGTGCCACCAGCAGAGAATTGGGTCAGGTGTACAATGAGCAGTTCTTC. Complete variable domain (other parts from reference TRBV15 and TRBJ2-1): DAMVIQNPRYQVTQFGKPVTLSCSQTLNHNVMYWYQQKSSQAPKLLFHYYDKDFNNEADTPDNFQSRRPNTSFCFLDIRSPGLGDTAMYLCATSRELGQVYNEQFFGPGTRLTVL.

The chain combines TRBV7-2 with TRBJ2-3, with 9 bases aligning to TRBD2. The ends lost 1 base at V and 1 base at J; junction bases unmatched: 3. This CDR3 comprises 16 residues. CDR1 SGHTA and CDR2 FQGNSA come from the germline V gene. The CDR3: CASSLGASGGTDTQYF. The CDR3 DNA is TGTGCCAGCAGCTTAGGAGCTAGCGGGGGCACAGATACGCAGTATTTT.

The V call is TRBV30, the J call TRBJ2-2; 11 bases match TRBD2. CDR1 and CDR2 from the germline V gene are GTSNPN and SVGIG (reference sequence). Trimming cost V 1 base and J 4 bases; bases outside gene matches: 2. CDR3 length: 15 residues. The CDR3 DNA follows: TGTGCCTGGAGTGCCACTAGCGGGGGCACCGGGGAGCTGTTTTTT. It yields the protein CAWSATSGGTGELFF.